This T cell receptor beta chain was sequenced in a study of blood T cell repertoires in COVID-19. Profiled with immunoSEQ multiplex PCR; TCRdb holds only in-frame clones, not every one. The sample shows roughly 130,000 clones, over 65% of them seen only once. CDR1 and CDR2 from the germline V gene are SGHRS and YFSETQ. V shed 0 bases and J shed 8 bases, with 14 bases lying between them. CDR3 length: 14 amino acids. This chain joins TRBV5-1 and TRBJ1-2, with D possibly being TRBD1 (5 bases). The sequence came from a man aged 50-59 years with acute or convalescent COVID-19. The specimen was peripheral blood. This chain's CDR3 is CASSLAGTRGGYTF. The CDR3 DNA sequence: TGCGCCAGCAGCTTGGCCGGGACTCGCGGAGGCTACACCTTC.